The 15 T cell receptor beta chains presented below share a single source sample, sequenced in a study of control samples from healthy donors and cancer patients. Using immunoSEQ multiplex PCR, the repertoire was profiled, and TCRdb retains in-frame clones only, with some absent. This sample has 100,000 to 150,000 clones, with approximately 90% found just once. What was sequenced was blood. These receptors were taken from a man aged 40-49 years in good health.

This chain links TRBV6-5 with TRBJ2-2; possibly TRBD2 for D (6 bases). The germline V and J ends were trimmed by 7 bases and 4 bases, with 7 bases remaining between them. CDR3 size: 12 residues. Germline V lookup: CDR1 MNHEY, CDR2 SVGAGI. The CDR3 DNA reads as TGTGCCAGCACGGGACTCACCGGGGAGCTGTTTTTT. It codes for CASTGLTGELFF.

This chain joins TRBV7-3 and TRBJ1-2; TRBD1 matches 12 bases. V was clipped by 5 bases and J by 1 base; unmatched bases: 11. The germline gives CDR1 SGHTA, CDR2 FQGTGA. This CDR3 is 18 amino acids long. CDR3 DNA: TGTGCCAGCAGCACCGTTCCGGGACAGGGGGCCCTTAACTATGGCTACACCTTC. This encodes CASSTVPGQGALNYGYTF.

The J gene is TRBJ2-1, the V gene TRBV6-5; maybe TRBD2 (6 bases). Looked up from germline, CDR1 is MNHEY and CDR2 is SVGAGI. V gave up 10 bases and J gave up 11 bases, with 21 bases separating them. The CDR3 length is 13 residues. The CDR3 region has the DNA TGTGCCACCTCGCGAGGTGTCGGCGGGAAGCAGTTCTTC. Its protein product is CATSRGVGGKQFF.

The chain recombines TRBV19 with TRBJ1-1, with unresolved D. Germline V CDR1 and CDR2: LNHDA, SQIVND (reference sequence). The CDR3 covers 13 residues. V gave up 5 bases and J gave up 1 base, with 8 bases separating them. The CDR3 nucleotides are TGTGCCAGTAGTTTACGGCAGAACACTGAAGCTTTCTTT. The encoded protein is CASSLRQNTEAFF.

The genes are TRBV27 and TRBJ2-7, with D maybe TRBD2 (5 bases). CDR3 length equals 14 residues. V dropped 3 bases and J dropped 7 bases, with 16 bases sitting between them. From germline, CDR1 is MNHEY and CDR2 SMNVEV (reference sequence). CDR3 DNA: TGTGCCAGCAGTTTTAGTCCCACCCGAGGGGAGCAGTACTTC. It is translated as CASSFSPTRGEQYF.

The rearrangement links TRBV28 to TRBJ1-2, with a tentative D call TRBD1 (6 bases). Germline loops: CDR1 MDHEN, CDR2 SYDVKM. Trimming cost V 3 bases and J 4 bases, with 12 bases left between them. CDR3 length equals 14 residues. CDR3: CASSFPGGGYGYTF. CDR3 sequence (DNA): TGTGCCAGCAGTTTCCCGGGGGGCGGCTATGGCTACACCTTC.

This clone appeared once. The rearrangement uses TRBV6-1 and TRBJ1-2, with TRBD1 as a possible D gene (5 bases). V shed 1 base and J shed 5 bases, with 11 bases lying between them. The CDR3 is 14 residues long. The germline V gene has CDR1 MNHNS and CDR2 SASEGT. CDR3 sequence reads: CASSEGTTDYGYTF. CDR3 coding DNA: TGTGCCAGCAGTGAAGGGACAACCGATTATGGCTACACCTTC.

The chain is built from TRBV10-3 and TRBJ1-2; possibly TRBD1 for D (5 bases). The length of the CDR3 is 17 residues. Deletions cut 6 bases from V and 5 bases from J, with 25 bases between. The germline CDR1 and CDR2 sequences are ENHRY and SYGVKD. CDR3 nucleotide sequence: TGTGCCATCAGCACCCGGACGGGACCCCAAGATACTTATGGCTACACCTTC. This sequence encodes CAISTRTGPQDTYGYTF.

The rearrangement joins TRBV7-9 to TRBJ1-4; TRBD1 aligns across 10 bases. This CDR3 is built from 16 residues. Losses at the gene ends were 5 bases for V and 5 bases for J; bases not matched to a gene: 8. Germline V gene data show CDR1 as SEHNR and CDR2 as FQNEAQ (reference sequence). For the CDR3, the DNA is TGTGCCAGCAGCATGCCGACAGGGGGCGCGAATGAAAAACTGTTTTTT. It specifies CASSMPTGGANEKLFF.

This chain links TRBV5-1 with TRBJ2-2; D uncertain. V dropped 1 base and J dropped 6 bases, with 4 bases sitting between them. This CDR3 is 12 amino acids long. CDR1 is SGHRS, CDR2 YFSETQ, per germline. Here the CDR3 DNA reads TGCGCCAGCAGCTTGATCTCCGGGGAGCTGTTTTTT. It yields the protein CASSLISGELFF.

CDR3 nucleotides: TGCGCCAGCAGGGGACTAGCGGGGGGGTTTTACAATGAGCAGTTCTTC. Translation: CASRGLAGGFYNEQFF. The gene calls are TRBV10-2 and TRBJ2-1; 16 bases are a match to TRBD2. Trimming removed 6 bases from V and 4 bases from J; junction bases left unmatched: 3. The CDR3 covers 16 residues. Germline loops: CDR1 WSHSY, CDR2 SAAADI.

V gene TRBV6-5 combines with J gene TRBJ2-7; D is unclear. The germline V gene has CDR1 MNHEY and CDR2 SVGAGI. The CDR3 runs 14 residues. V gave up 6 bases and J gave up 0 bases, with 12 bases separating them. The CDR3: CASRIRAGSYEQYF. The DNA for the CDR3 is TGTGCCAGCAGGATACGGGCAGGCTCCTACGAGCAGTACTTC.

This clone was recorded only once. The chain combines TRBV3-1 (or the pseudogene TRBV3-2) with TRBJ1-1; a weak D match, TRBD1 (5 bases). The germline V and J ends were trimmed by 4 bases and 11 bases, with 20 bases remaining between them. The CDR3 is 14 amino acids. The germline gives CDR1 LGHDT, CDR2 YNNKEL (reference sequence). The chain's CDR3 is CASSPDGRGGDAFF. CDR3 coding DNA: TGTGCCAGCAGCCCGGACGGCCGCGGTGGGGACGCTTTCTTT.

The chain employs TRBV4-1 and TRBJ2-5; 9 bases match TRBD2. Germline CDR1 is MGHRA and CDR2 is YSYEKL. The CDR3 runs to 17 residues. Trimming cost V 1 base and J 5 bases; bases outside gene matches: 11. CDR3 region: CASSQGGGGGARETQYF. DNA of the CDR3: TGCGCCAGCAGCCAAGGTGGCGGCGGGGGGGCCCGGGAGACCCAGTACTTC.

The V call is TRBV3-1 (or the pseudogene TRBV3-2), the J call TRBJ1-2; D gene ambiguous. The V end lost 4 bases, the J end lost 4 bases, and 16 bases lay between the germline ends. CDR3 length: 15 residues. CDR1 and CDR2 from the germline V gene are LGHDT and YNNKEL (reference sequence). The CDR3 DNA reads TGTGCCAGCAGCCCCCGGGCAGGCTTCTCCTATGGCTACACCTTC. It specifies CASSPRAGFSYGYTF.